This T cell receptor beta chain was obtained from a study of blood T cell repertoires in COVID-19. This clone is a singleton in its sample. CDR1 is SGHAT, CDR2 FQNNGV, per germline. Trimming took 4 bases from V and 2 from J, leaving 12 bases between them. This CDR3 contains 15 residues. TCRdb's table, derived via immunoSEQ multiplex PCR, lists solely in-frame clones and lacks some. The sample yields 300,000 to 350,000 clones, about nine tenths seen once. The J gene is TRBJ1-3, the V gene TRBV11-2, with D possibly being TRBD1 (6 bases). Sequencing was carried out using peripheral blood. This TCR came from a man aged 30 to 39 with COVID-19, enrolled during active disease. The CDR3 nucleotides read TGTGCCAGCAGCTGGACCGGGACAACTGGAAACACCATATATTTT. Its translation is CASSWTGTTGNTIYF.